This T cell receptor (beta chain) is from a study of blood T cell repertoires in COVID-19. Trimming took 5 bases from V and 1 from J, leaving 14 bases between them. Germline loops: CDR1 SGHRS, CDR2 YFSETQ. The length of the CDR3 is 15 residues. The repertoire was sequenced with immunoSEQ multiplex PCR; TCRdb's copy has only in-frame clones and lacks some. The top ten hold 1.5% to 2% of the sample, which has around 130,000 clones, approximately 80% seen once. The chain links TRBV5-1 to TRBJ2-3; possible D gene TRBD1, 7 bases. The clonotype originates from a woman between 18 and 29 years old who had been exposed to COVID-19. Sequences were obtained from PBMCs or T cells enriched from blood (not recorded which). The CDR3 DNA is TGCGCCAGCAGTGGAGGGGGCGGTGGCACAGATACGCAGTATTTT. This sequence encodes CASSGGGGGTDTQYF.